Listed below are T cell receptor beta chains from one sample, sequenced in a study of control samples from healthy donors and cancer patients. Sequencing was performed with immunoSEQ multiplex PCR; in TCRdb, only in-frame clones are kept and a portion is missing. The repertoire has 150,000 to 200,000 clones, around 90% of them found once; the top ten carry approximately 1.4%. Sequenced material: blood. The receptors originated from a woman in her forties or fifties in good health. Each CDR3 is given without its conserved first and last residue. Each record gives: clone size, J gene, V gene, CDR3 protein. Size values are once, few and many counts, or a class for expanded clones, and some rows have none.

>.|TRBJ2-7|TRBV6-5
ASSYLPRQVSYEQY
>.|TRBJ1-1|TRBV28
ASSLNRGGEAF
>.|TRBJ1-1|TRBV28
ASSLRGGRTEAF
>.|TRBJ1-1|TRBV28
ASSLKGRAAF
>.|TRBJ2-3|TRBV14
ASSPPTGLGPDKQY
>.|TRBJ1-5|TRBV5-6
ASSLGISDQPQH
>.|TRBJ1-2|TRBV9
ASSAVDDRAHYGYT
>.|TRBJ1-2|TRBV20-1
SAREIDGYT
>.|TRBJ2-6|TRBV19
ASSRDGRSGANVLT
>.|TRBJ1-1|TRBV10-3
AISDSMGNTEAF
>few|TRBJ1-2|TRBV18
ASSSDPGSNYGYT
>.|TRBJ2-2|TRBV21-1
ASQQNRTGELF
>.|TRBJ1-4|TRBV4-3
ASSLGTGGNEKLF
>.|TRBJ2-5|TRBV6-6
ASNEIPGETQY
>.|TRBJ2-5|TRBV5-4
ASSLAAGQGRETQY
>once|TRBJ2-1|TRBV5-1
ASSLGLAGSSYNEQF
>.|TRBJ2-7|TRBV6-5
ASRDTGASYEQY
>.|TRBJ2-7|TRBV7-8
ASSPAREQY
>.|TRBJ1-2|TRBV5-1
ASSPEGTLYGYT
>.|TRBJ2-3|TRBV5-4
ASSLGRGAGDTQY
>.|TRBJ1-3|TRBV3-1/TRBV3-2
ASSLQGTGNTIY
>.|TRBJ2-7|TRBV6-6
ASNKAGGPYEQY
>few|TRBJ2-5|TRBV24-1
ATSDRATEETQY
>.|TRBJ2-3|TRBV7-2
ASSRTSGTDTQY
>once|TRBJ1-5|TRBV19
ASSRSQAYSNQPQH
>.|TRBJ2-2|TRBV9
ASNRDWNTGELF
>.|TRBJ2-1|TRBV11-3
ASSFTGEANEQF
>.|TRBJ2-1|TRBV12-3/TRBV12-4
ASSLGTSGRAI
>once|TRBJ2-7|TRBV6-6
ASSYGGNSYEQY
>.|TRBJ2-3|TRBV5-5
ASSSSGGVTDTQY
>.|TRBJ1-3|TRBV3-1/TRBV3-2
ASSRTGTAGNTIY
>.|TRBJ1-5|TRBV6-2/TRBV6-3
ASSYRQGGNQPQH
>.|TRBJ2-3|TRBV2
ASPPPRTDTQY
>.|TRBJ1-3|TRBV5-4
ASSLVGQGSGNTIY
>.|TRBJ1-1|TRBV24-1
ATSASRGALNTEAF
>.|TRBJ1-3|TRBV4-3
ASSQGAQGTGNTIY
>.|TRBJ1-1|TRBV6-6
ASRRGDRGAF
>.|TRBJ2-1|TRBV12-3/TRBV12-4
ASSLYSREDSF
>.|TRBJ1-1|TRBV2
ASIFLRDTEAF
>.|TRBJ1-1|TRBV7-2
ASSLARVAEAF
>.|TRBJ1-3|TRBV29-1
SSTLRGTGFQDTIY
>.|TRBJ2-7|TRBV7-2
ASSPGPSAYEQY
>few|TRBJ2-2|TRBV5-6
ASSLRWVDTGELF
>.|TRBJ1-1|TRBV10-3
AISEAGPMNTEAF
>.|TRBJ2-1|TRBV5-1
ASSLVSAGTYNEQF
>.|TRBJ1-4|TRBV15
ATSRVGGVEEKLF
>.|TRBJ2-7|TRBV13
ASSLGHSISREQY
>.|TRBJ2-3|TRBV7-2
ASSEGGGTDTQY
>few|TRBJ1-4|TRBV5-6
ASSSWGGSNEKLF
>.|TRBJ2-1|TRBV19
ASNRGLPYNEQF
>.|TRBJ1-6|TRBV7-8
ASSLGDRGSPLH
>.|TRBJ1-1|TRBV9
ATSPEGGGNTEAF
>.|TRBJ2-1|TRBV7-2
ASSPSALAGPAGQF
>.|TRBJ1-1|TRBV5-4
ASSPGSPNTEAF
>.|TRBJ2-5|TRBV13
ASSSRDRQETQY
>.|TRBJ2-7|TRBV15
ATSRVRTGGFYEQY
>once|TRBJ2-7|TRBV7-8
ASSTTSGSYEQY
>.|TRBJ2-3|TRBV6-4
ASSDRGGADTQY
>.|TRBJ2-1|TRBV28
ASSPPGTTYNEQF